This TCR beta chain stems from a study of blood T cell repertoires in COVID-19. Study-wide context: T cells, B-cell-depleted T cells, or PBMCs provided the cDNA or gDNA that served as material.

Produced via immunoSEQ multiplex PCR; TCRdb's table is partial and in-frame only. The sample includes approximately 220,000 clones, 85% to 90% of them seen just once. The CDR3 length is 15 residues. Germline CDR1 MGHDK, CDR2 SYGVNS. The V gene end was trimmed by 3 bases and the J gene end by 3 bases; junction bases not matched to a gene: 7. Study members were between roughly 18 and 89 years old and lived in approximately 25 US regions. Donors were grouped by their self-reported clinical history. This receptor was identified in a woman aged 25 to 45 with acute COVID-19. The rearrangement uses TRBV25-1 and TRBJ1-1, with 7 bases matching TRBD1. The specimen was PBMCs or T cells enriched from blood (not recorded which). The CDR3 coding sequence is TGTGCCAGCAGTGATCACAGGGGTGGGGACACTGAAGCTTTCTTT. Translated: CASSDHRGGDTEAFF.